This passage covers 6 T cell receptor beta chains from one sample sequenced in a study of cytomegalovirus exposure and HLA in healthy donors. PCR amplification relied on 60 Vbeta primers (plus 13 Jbeta primers). Here immunoSEQ multiplex PCR was the method, and the copy in TCRdb shows in-frame clones only, minus some. The table has under 250,000 clones, just over 75% seen once. Sequenced sample: PBMCs. These TCRs come from a young man in good health and CMV-seronegative.

The chain has TRBV27 and TRBJ2-7, with 11 bases aligning to TRBD2. CDR1 and CDR2 (germline): MNHEY, SMNVEV (reference sequence). Trimming removed 6 bases from V and 4 bases from J; junction bases left unmatched: 5. The CDR3 consists of 14 residues. The DNA of the CDR3 is TGTGCCAGCAGCCTAGTAGCGGGAGGGTACGAGCAGTACTTC. It specifies CASSLVAGGYEQYF.

This clone appeared once. V is TRBV7-2 and J is TRBJ2-3; no reliable D call. V lost 7 bases and J 1 base, leaving 9 bases between the germline ends. This CDR3 is built from 13 residues. The germline gives CDR1 SGHTA, CDR2 FQGNSA. The CDR3 DNA reads as TGTGCCAGCATCGTAACGGGCACAGATACGCAGTATTTT. Translating it yields CASIVTGTDTQYF.

CDR3 loop: CASRNRGTYYEQYF. The CDR3 nucleotides read TGTGCCAGCAGGAATAGAGGGACATACTACGAGCAGTACTTC. This chain connects TRBV7-9 to TRBJ2-7, with D possibly matching TRBD1 (6 bases). V shed 6 bases and J shed 3 bases, with 15 bases lying between them. Germline lookup yields CDR1 SEHNR and CDR2 FQNEAQ (reference sequence). This CDR3 is built from 14 residues.

J is TRBJ1-2 and V is TRBV6-5; D gene uncertain. Trimming took off 6 bases at V and 5 bases at J, with 13 bases between the two ends. CDR1 and CDR2 from the germline V gene are MNHEY and SVGAGI. This CDR3 region has 13 residues. The CDR3 DNA reads TGTGCCAGCAGATCCCCCCCTATTTATGGCTACACCTTC. This codes for CASRSPPIYGYTF.

This chain uses TRBV2 with TRBJ2-5, with no clear D. Germline assignment: CDR1 SNHLY and CDR2 FYNNEI. V lost 5 bases to trimming and J lost 3 bases, with 7 bases between them. The CDR3 length is 12 residues. The CDR3 sequence is CASSLVKETQYF. The CDR3 DNA is TGTGCCAGCAGTCTAGTAAAAGAGACCCAGTACTTC.

This clone was found once. The chain joins TRBV2 to TRBJ2-5, with 8 bases lining up with TRBD1. The J call may not be correct, given that the DNA end is closer to TRBJ2-7. Germline V lookup: CDR1 SNHLY, CDR2 FYNNEI. CDR3 length equals 14 residues. The DNA of the CDR3 is TGTGCCAGCAGGGGGACAGGAAACTCCTACGAGCAGTACTTC. It yields the protein CASRGTGNSYEQYF.